What follows is one T cell receptor beta chain and its context. The antigen remains unidentified. This specimen comes from a study of OX40 agonist ivuxolimab in advanced cancers. As for the study in general: The patients received agonistic anti-OX40 (CD134) antibody ivuxolimab. Each patient was given ivuxolimab into a vein every 2 weeks, at 0.01 to 10 mg/kg.

Here immunoSEQ multiplex PCR was the method, and the copy in TCRdb shows in-frame clones only, minus some. The table shows 77,000 or so clones, with about 89% occurring only once. Broader study findings: CD4+ and CD8+ blood T cells expanded clonally by week 6 at 0.1 to 3.0 mg/kg. CD8+ T cells (on average) carried more expanded clones than CD4+ T cells.

Germline V CDR1 and CDR2: LGHNT, FRNRAP. This CDR3 spans 14 amino acids. V was trimmed by 6 bases and J by 0 bases, leaving 9 bases between them. The sequencing used CD4+ or CD8+ T cells sorted from blood, collected in a trial of the OX40 agonist ivuxolimab. The source of this sequence is an adult with an advanced solid tumor such as melanoma, head and neck, liver or kidney cancer. This chain connects TRBV12-5 to TRBJ2-1, with D perhaps matching TRBD2 (5 bases). In DNA, the CDR3 is TGTGCTAGTGGATCGGGGAGCTCCTACAATGAGCAGTTCTTC. It translates to CASGSGSSYNEQFF.